This T cell receptor (beta chain) was obtained from a study of response to subunit inactivated influenza vaccine. General study results and limits: The authors proposed limited new T cell recruitment per seasonal influenza vaccination.

Regarding this clonotype: Its specificity is unknown.

There are 12 residues in the CDR3. V lost 1 base, J lost 10 bases, and 5 bases lay in between. CDR1 is SEHNR and CDR2 is FQNEAQ in the germline V gene (reference sequence). Each CDR3 protein is one row after TCRdb ran MiXCR on the RT-PCR reads. The sample yields approximately 530,000 distinct CDR3 sequences, over 10% seen once. The gene calls are TRBV7-9 and TRBJ1-6, with D unclear. The sequenced sample was PBMCs from blood, obtained about 6 weeks after vaccination. The TCR sequence derives from a man aged 50 or older who received an inactivated influenza vaccine. The CDR3 is CASSLDVSPLHF. For the CDR3, the DNA is TGTGCCAGCAGCTTAGACGTCTCACCCCTCCACTTT.